A single sample is the source of the 23 T cell receptor beta chains below, sequenced in a study of CD8+ T cells in alopecia areata. RNA was extracted and reverse transcribed into cDNA as the sequencing template. Here immunoSEQ multiplex PCR was the method, and the copy in TCRdb shows in-frame clones only, minus some. This sample has more than 100,000 clones, with approximately 58% found just once. Sequenced material: CD4+ T cells sorted from blood. Every receptor here comes from a human donor in good health.

In DNA form, the CDR3 reads TGTGCCAGTAGTCCTCAGGGGCGTGGGAGGATAGGAGAGACCCAGTACTTC. Translation gives CASSPQGRGRIGETQYF. The chain recombines TRBV19 with TRBJ2-5; the D gene could be TRBD1 or TRBD2 (6 bases each). V was trimmed by 5 bases and J by 4 bases, leaving 23 bases between them. CDR1 is LNHDA and CDR2 is SQIVND in the germline V gene (reference sequence). CDR3 length: 17 residues.

V is TRBV29-1 and J is TRBJ1-5; 7 bases agree with TRBD1. The CDR3 loop spans 13 amino acids. The germline V gene encodes CDR1 SQVTM and CDR2 ANQGSEA. The junction had 3 bases not matched to a gene; V was cut back by 1 base and J by 6 bases. The DNA of the CDR3 is TGCAGCGTTGAAGGAGGGGGCGGTCAGCCCCAGCATTTT. It encodes CSVEGGGGQPQHF. Complete variable domain (other parts from reference TRBV29-1 and TRBJ1-5): SAVISQKPSRDICQRGTSLTIQCQVDSQVTMMFWYRQQPGQSLTLIATANQGSEATYESGFVIDKFPISRPNLTFSTLTVSNMSPEDSSIYLCSVEGGGGQPQHFGDGTRLSIL.

The J gene is TRBJ2-4, the V gene TRBV28, with TRBD1 as a possible D gene (6 bases). Germline V gene lookup returns CDR1 MDHEN and CDR2 SYDVKM. The ends were cut back, 7 bases at V and 5 bases at J, with 18 bases in the middle. There are 15 residues in the CDR3. The CDR3 DNA reads as TGTGCCAGCACGACCTCATCGGCAGGGGAAAACATTCAGTACTTC. Its translation is CASTTSSAGENIQYF. The variable domain in full, completed from reference TRBV28 and TRBJ2-4, reads DVKVTQSSRYLVKRTGEKVFLECVQDMDHENMFWYRQDPGLGLRLIYFSYDVKMKEKGDIPEGYSVSREKKERFSLILESASTNQTSMYLCASTTSSAGENIQYFGAGTRLSVL.

This chain links TRBV29-1 with TRBJ2-2; D is unresolved. CDR1 SQVTM and CDR2 ANQGSEA come from the germline V gene. V was shortened by 5 bases and J by 0 bases, with 7 bases between the two germline ends. The CDR3 length is 13 residues. DNA of the CDR3: TGCAGCGTTAGTCTAGCGAACACCGGGGAGCTGTTTTTT. Translated: CSVSLANTGELFF.

The rearrangement links TRBV30 to TRBJ1-5; the D is unclear. Germline V gene lookup returns CDR1 GTSNPN and CDR2 SVGIG (reference sequence). CDR3 length: 14 amino acids. Trimming took off 2 bases at V and 6 bases at J, with 14 bases between the two ends. CDR3 sequence (DNA): TGTGCCTGGAGTATTCAAGGGTCCCGTCAGCCCCAGCATTTT. Protein sequence: CAWSIQGSRQPQHF.

The CDR3 DNA is TGTGCCAGCGCAGGGGCTAACTATGGCTACACCTTC. It specifies CASAGANYGYTF. The genes are TRBV6-6 and TRBJ1-2; tentative D call: TRBD1 (6 bases). There are 12 residues in the CDR3. Germline V lookup: CDR1 MNHNY, CDR2 SVGAGI (reference sequence). Between the trimmed V and J ends, which lost 8 bases and 0 bases, there was a span of 7 bases.

V is TRBV6-6 and J is TRBJ2-7; 7 bases fit TRBD1. The CDR3 loop spans 13 amino acids. Trimming at V came to 6 bases and at J to 2 bases, leaving 4 bases not matched to a gene. The germline V gene encodes CDR1 MNHNY and CDR2 SVGAGI (reference sequence). The CDR3 loop is CASSRTGTYEQYF. DNA for the CDR3: TGTGCCAGCAGCAGGACAGGCACCTACGAGCAGTACTTC.

The gene calls are TRBV28 and TRBJ1-2, with D perhaps matching TRBD1 (6 bases). Deletions cut 7 bases from V and 4 bases from J, with 22 bases between. This CDR3 has 16 residues. Germline-derived CDR1 and CDR2 are MDHEN and SYDVKM. The CDR3 is CASTLGGQGGPYGYTF. The CDR3 coding sequence is TGTGCCAGCACCTTGGGGGGGCAGGGAGGCCCCTATGGCTACACCTTC.

The rearrangement links TRBV14 to TRBJ2-2, with D unclear. The CDR3 contains 11 residues. Germline CDR1 is SGHDN and CDR2 is FVKESK. V was trimmed by 6 bases and J by 5 bases, leaving 4 bases between them. DNA of the CDR3: TGTGCCAGCAGACGGACCGGGGAGCTGTTTTTT. It translates to CASRRTGELFF.

The genes are TRBV30 and TRBJ2-6; D unresolved. The CDR3 runs 14 residues. Trimming cost V 1 base and J 9 bases, with 13 bases left between them. Germline CDR1 GTSNPN, CDR2 SVGIG (reference sequence). CDR3 loop: CAWSDSRRNNVLTF. CDR3 in DNA: TGTGCCTGGAGTGATTCGCGCAGGAACAACGTCCTGACTTTC.

This clone was seen a handful of times. The V gene is TRBV6-5, the J gene TRBJ1-5; D is ambiguous. There are 13 residues in the CDR3. The ends were cut back, 0 bases at V and 7 bases at J, with 7 bases in the middle. Germline CDR1 is MNHEY and CDR2 is SVGAGI. The CDR3 is CASSYSREQPQHF. DNA for the CDR3: TGTGCCAGCAGTTACTCGAGGGAGCAGCCCCAGCATTTT.

The chain carries TRBV4-3 and TRBJ1-2; D is uncertain. V lost 0 bases and J lost 8, with 10 bases in between. The V gene's germline CDR1 is LGHNA and CDR2 YSLEER. The CDR3 extends over 13 amino acids. CDR3 sequence: CASSQDRERGYTF. The CDR3 DNA reads as TGCGCCAGCAGCCAAGATCGGGAGCGGGGCTACACCTTC.

The V gene is TRBV6-5, the J gene TRBJ2-7; D unclear. The CDR3 contains 15 residues. Per the germline V gene, CDR1 is MNHEY and CDR2 is SVGAGI. Trimming removed 4 bases from V and 1 base from J, with 14 bases in between. The CDR3 here is CASSFAPYGSYEQYF. CDR3 nucleotides: TGTGCCAGCAGTTTTGCCCCTTACGGGTCCTACGAGCAGTACTTC.

The V and J genes are TRBV29-1 and TRBJ1-1; D gene ambiguous. This CDR3 comprises 12 residues. Looked up from germline, CDR1 is SQVTM and CDR2 is ANQGSEA. Trimming removed 6 bases from V and 7 bases from J, with 15 bases in between. CDR3 DNA sequence: TGCAGCGTCCGACCCCGGGGTGATGAAGCTTTCTTT. Its protein product is CSVRPRGDEAFF.

The genes are TRBV6-5 and TRBJ1-6; TRBD1 agrees at 7 bases. The V gene's germline CDR1 is MNHEY and CDR2 SVGAGI. Losses at the gene ends were 4 bases for V and 7 bases for J; bases not matched to a gene: 7. CDR3 length: 15 amino acids. CDR3 residues: CASSFPDRANSPLHF. The DNA of the CDR3 is TGTGCCAGCAGTTTCCCCGACAGGGCGAATTCACCCCTCCACTTT.

A few counts support this clone. V is TRBV2 and J is TRBJ2-5; D remains unclear. This CDR3 has 13 amino acids. Germline V gene data show CDR1 as SNHLY and CDR2 as FYNNEI. V lost 7 bases and J lost 1, with 10 bases in between. The CDR3 sequence is CASNQQIQETQYF. The CDR3 DNA is TGTGCCAGCAACCAACAGATCCAAGAGACCCAGTACTTC.

This sequence joins TRBV6-6 and TRBJ2-2; D not resolved. CDR1 and CDR2 from the germline V gene are MNHNY and SVGAGI (reference sequence). This CDR3 comprises 13 residues. Trimming left V 2 bases short and J 3 bases short, with 4 bases between. CDR3 sequence: CASSYTYTGELFF. The CDR3 DNA reads as TGTGCCAGCAGTTACACCTACACCGGGGAGCTGTTTTTT.

This sequence joins TRBV2 and TRBJ2-7, with D possibly matching TRBD1 (6 bases). This CDR3 region has 15 residues. V was shortened by 1 base and J by 2 bases, with 12 bases between the two germline ends. Germline V gene sequence: CDR1 SNHLY, CDR2 FYNNEI. The CDR3 spells CASSEEMGQTYEQYF. The CDR3 DNA sequence: TGTGCCAGCAGTGAAGAAATGGGACAAACCTACGAGCAGTACTTC. Supplemented by reference TRBV2 and TRBJ2-7, the full variable domain reads EPEVTQTPSHQVTQMGQEVILRCVPISNHLYFYWYRQILGQKVEFLVSFYNNEISEKSEIFDDQFSVERPDGSNFTLKIRSTKLEDSAMYFCASSEEMGQTYEQYFGPGTRLTVT.

The chain employs TRBV21-1 and TRBJ1-1. TRBV21-1 is flagged as a pseudogene. CDR3 size: 16 residues. The CDR3 region is CASPKSRGGKNTEAFF. DNA for the CDR3: TGTGCCAGCCCAAAATCGAGGGGGGGGAAGAACACTGAAGCTTTCTTT.

This clone was seen more than once but under ten times. The rearrangement joins TRBV19 to TRBJ1-1; D ambiguous. Germline V lookup: CDR1 LNHDA, CDR2 SQIVND (reference sequence). This CDR3 comprises 15 residues. Trimming took off 4 bases at V and 5 bases at J, with 17 bases between the two ends. CDR3 nucleotides: TGTGCCAGTAGTACCCCCGGACCAGGAGGGACTGAAGCTTTCTTT. Translating it yields CASSTPGPGGTEAFF.

This clone was found a few times. This sequence joins TRBV30 and TRBJ2-2, with D uncertain. This CDR3 contains 15 residues. V dropped 5 bases and J dropped 1 base, with 14 bases sitting between them. Germline CDR1 reads GTSNPN; CDR2 reads SVGIG (reference sequence). In DNA, the CDR3 is TGTGCCTGGGGTTTAGGGCCCAGGAACACCGGGGAGCTGTTTTTT. This encodes CAWGLGPRNTGELFF. Using reference TRBV30 and TRBJ2-2 for the parts outside the CDR3, the full variable domain is SQTIHQWPATLVQPVGSPLSLECTVEGTSNPNLYWYRQAAGRGLQLLFYSVGIGQISSEVPQNLSASRPQDRQFILSSKKLLLSDSGFYLCAWGLGPRNTGELFFGEGSRLTVL.

This clone was seen more than once but under ten times. The gene calls are TRBV25-1 and TRBJ2-1; a weak D match, TRBD1 (5 bases). Germline V gene lookup returns CDR1 MGHDK and CDR2 SYGVNS. The V gene lost 2 bases and the J gene lost 4 bases, with 9 bases spanning the gap. CDR3 length: 14 amino acids. The CDR3 DNA sequence: TGTGCCAGCAGTGAACTCGACAGATACAATGAGCAGTTCTTC. Its protein is CASSELDRYNEQFF.

The V and J genes are TRBV29-1 and TRBJ2-1; weak D call: TRBD2 (7 bases). Germline V gene lookup returns CDR1 SQVTM and CDR2 ANQGSEA. V was trimmed by 3 bases and J by 6 bases, leaving 27 bases between them. The CDR3 is made up of 18 amino acids. The DNA for the CDR3 is TGCAGCGTTGAGTGGCGGGGGCCCCCGTTTGGGTATATCAATGAGCAGTTCTTC. This encodes CSVEWRGPPFGYINEQFF.